This TCR beta chain was sequenced in a study of OX40 agonist ivuxolimab in advanced cancers. Concerning the study at large: Ivuxolimab, which targeted the costimulatory receptor OX40 (CD134), was an agonistic, fully human IgG2 monoclonal antibody. Intravenous ivuxolimab was administered to patients every 2 weeks at six dose levels: 0.01, 0.1, 0.3, 1.5, 3 and 10 mg/kg. Of the approximately 53 patients in dose escalation, about 20 had hepatocellular carcinoma, about 15 had melanoma, 9 had renal cell carcinoma and 9 had head and neck cancer. In the dose-escalation cohort, 75% to 90% of patients were male, and the mean age was approximately 60 years with a range of roughly 23 to 90. Patients were allowed to have had prior anti-PD-1, anti-PD-L1 or anti-CTLA-4 therapy, and around 40% of the dose-escalation patients had previously received checkpoint inhibitors. Partial responses occurred in three dose-escalation patients: two with cutaneous melanoma and one with hepatocellular carcinoma. The purpose of peripheral TCRbeta sequencing was to test whether ivuxolimab changed TCR sequence diversity and led to clonal T-cell expansion. The paper covers the monotherapy dose-escalation part of the phase I ivuxolimab trial, which included N of about 56 patients. Points the paper makes about the study in general: Partial responders in the 0.1-3.0 mg/kg groups had among the lowest normalized peripheral clonal expansion, especially among CD8+ T cells. Clonal expansion of both CD4+ and CD8+ blood T cells was observed from baseline to week 6 at doses 0.1 to 3.0 mg/kg. On average, CD8+ T cells showed more expanded clones than CD4+ T cells after ivuxolimab. Low levels of normalized T-cell clonal expansion were also seen in some patients who did not respond. The antigen specificity of the peripheral T cells that underwent clonal expansion was not determined.

To sequence the TCRbeta CDR3 region, genomic DNA was isolated from the sorted cells. TCRbeta CDR3 regions were sequenced using the immunoSEQ Assay. TCRdb stores this immuneACCESS table with in-frame sequences only. Part of the clones is absent; in the studies checked, under half of the shortfall reflects unresolved V genes, and no reason is known for the rest. The sample has about 70,000 clones on record, around 78% of them singletons. The ten largest clonotypes hold 5% to 6.5% of the sample. The CDR3 runs 14 amino acids, cysteine and phenylalanine included. Only the CDR3 region is kept as DNA, spanning 42 bases read in frame from base 1. The germline V gene specifies SGDLS as CDR1 and YYNGEE as CDR2. The junction shows trimming of 4 bases on V and 1 base on J, and the gene matches do not reach 5 bases of it. With regard to this clone: It lacks a known antigen. Base qualities are not recorded, but no much larger clone differs from it by a single base.

The trial excluded patients who had a history of autoimmune disease or who were on systemic immunosuppression. Peripheral blood for TCR sequencing was collected from all dose cohorts at baseline, on cycle 4 day 1, and on cycle 7 day 1. The samples were taken from a phase I, first-in-human, multicenter, open-label dose-escalation trial of ivuxolimab. Adults with locally advanced or metastatic melanoma, renal cell carcinoma, hepatocellular carcinoma or head and neck squamous cell carcinoma were enrolled in the trial. CD4+ and CD8+ T cells were sorted separately from peripheral blood before TCR sequencing.

Sequencing used CD4+ or CD8+ T cells sorted from blood, obtained in a trial of the OX40 agonist ivuxolimab. The sequence links TRBV9 to TRBJ2-7, with TRBD1 matching 7 junction bases. This receptor was identified in an adult with an advanced solid tumor such as melanoma, head and neck, liver or kidney cancer. The DNA reads as follows: TGTGCCAGCAGCCCAAAGACAGGGTCCTACGAGCAGTACTTC. This translates into CASSPKTGSYEQYF. Reference TRBV9 and TRBJ2-7 genes cover what lies past the CDR3, so the full variable domain is DSGVTQTPKHLITATGQRVTLRCSPRSGDLSVYWYQQSLDQGLQFLIQYYNGEERAKGNILERFSAQQFPDLHSELNLSSLELGDSALYFCASSPKTGSYEQYFGPGTRLTVT.